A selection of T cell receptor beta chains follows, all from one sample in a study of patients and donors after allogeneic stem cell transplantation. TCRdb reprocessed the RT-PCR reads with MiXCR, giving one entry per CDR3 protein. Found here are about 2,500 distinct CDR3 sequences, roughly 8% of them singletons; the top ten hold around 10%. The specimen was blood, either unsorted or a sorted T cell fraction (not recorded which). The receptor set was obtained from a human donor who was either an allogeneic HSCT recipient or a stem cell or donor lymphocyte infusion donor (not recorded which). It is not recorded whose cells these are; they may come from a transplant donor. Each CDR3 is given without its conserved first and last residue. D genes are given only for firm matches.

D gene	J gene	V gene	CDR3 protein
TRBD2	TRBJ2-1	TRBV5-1	ASSLTGGGYNEQF
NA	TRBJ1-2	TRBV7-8	ASSSTGRYGYT
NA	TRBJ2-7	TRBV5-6	ASSLAMESYEQY
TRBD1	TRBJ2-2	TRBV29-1	SVVQGNGELF
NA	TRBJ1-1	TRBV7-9	ASSTAREAF
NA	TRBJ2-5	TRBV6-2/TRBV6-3	ASSLQETQY
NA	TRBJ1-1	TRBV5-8	ASSTRQGNTEAF
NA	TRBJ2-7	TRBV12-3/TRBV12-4	ASSRGHEQY
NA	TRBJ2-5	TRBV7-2	ASSLAHRMETQY
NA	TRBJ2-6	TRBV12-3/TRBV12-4	ASTISGANVLT
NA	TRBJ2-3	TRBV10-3	ATRGLSTDTQY
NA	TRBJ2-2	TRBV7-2	ASSLYRLVSTGELF
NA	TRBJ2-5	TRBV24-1	ATSDSRGAAETQY
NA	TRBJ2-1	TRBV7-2	ASSRETGEQF
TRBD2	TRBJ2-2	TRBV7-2	ASSSTSGRNGELF
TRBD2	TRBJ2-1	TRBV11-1	ASSSYSGKAGAEQF
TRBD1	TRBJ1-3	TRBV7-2	ASSRTGTDGNTIY
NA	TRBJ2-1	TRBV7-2	ASSRDWLEQF
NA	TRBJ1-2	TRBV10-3	AITDSYGYT
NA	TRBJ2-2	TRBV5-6	ASSSPSFGELF
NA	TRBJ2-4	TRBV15	ATSRDLAKNIQY
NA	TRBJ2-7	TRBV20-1	SASGGLGEQY
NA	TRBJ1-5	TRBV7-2	ASSFDRNQPQH
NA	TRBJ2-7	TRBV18	ASSPPGRYEQY
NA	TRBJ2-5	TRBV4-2	ASSQGMGVGETQY
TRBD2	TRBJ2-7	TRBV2	ASKASGFSYEQY
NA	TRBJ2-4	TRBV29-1	SVDGEAKNIQY
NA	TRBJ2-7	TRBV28	ASSKMGEQY
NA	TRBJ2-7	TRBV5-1	ASSLLDWSGEQY
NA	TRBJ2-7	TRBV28	ASSLWGSASTRTYEQY
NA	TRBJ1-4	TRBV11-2	ASSRRQEDEKLF
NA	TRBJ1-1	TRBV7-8	ASSFREGDTEAF
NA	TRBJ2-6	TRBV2	ASGLLRGANVLT
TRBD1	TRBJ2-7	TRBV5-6	ASSLGTGVEY
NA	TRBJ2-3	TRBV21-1	ASHPLDTQY
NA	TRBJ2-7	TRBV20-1	SASPQGRYEQY
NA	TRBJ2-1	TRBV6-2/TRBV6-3	ASSYSASYNEQF
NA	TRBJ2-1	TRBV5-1	ASSPNAWAGFGEQF
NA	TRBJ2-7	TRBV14	ASSLGPPYEQY
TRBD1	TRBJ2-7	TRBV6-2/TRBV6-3	ASQSPGQGYEQY
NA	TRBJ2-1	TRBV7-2	ASSQRTGYNEQF
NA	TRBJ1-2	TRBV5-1	ASSLAGTRGTYGYT
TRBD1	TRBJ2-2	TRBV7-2	ASSKDRGGTGELF
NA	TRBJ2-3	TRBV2	ASSEGPHRTDTQY
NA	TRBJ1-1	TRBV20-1	SARVLGDTEAF
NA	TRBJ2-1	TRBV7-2	ASSFLVNEQF
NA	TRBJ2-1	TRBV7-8	ASSLGLANEQF
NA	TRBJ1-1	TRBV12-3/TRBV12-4	ASSFARLEAF
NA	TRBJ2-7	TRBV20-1	SAPGLGGGQQY
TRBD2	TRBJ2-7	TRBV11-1	ASSYASGNSYEQY